The text below deals with one T cell receptor (beta chain). Antigen: not known. This specimen comes from a study of T-cell memory formation after mild COVID-19. Study-wide background: Each donor largely had its own TCR clusters. Overall study results and limits: Pre-infection memory contained some responding clones, which suggested that cross-reactive memory had joined.

TCRalpha and TCRbeta libraries used 5'RACE with constant-segment primers and UMIs. Via MiXCR, TCRdb re-called the 5' RACE reads, giving one row per CDR3 protein. The table shows over 70,000 distinct CDR3 sequences, with around 16% occurring only once. Trimming at V came to 0 bases and at J to 9 bases, leaving 11 bases not matched to a gene. This CDR3 is built from 15 residues. Germline lookup yields CDR1 DFQATT and CDR2 SNEGSKA (reference sequence). The sequence was obtained from a man aged 18 to 29 who had mild COVID-19 (a few samples of this study predate the infection). Cell type and time point are not known. What was sequenced was PBMCs or a T cell subset sorted from them (not recorded which). The V call is TRBV20-1, the J call TRBJ2-1; 7 bases are shared with TRBD1. Here the CDR3 DNA reads TGCAGTGCTAGAGATGAGGGGGCTACCGGTAGTGAGCAGTTCTTC. This gives the protein CSARDEGATGSEQFF.